What follows are 2 T cell receptor beta chains derived from one specimen sequenced in a study of regulatory T cells in long-lasting Graves disease. Through Arm-PCR of CDR3 regions and iRepertoire HTBI primers, TCR beta libraries were built. TCRdb passed the multiplex PCR reads through MiXCR, listing each CDR3 protein once. The sample contains about 240,000 distinct CDR3 sequences, about 19% of which appear only once. Time point here: newly diagnosed GD, antithyroid drugs for less than 3 months. PBMC RNA was the source of the TCR library. Sequenced here: peripheral blood mononuclear cells (PBMCs), sampled at new diagnosis, from a patient treated with antithyroid drugs. All receptors derive from a female donor with Graves disease.

This clonotype showed up many times. The J gene is TRBJ1-1, the V gene TRBV5-5; D remains unclear. CDR3 length: 15 residues. Per the germline V gene, CDR1 is SGHKS and CDR2 is YYEKEE (reference sequence). Trimming removed 1 base from V and 6 bases from J, with 16 bases in between. The CDR3 region is CASSLWVSLRAEAFF. In nucleotides, the CDR3 is TGTGCCAGCAGCTTGTGGGTCTCTTTACGTGCTGAAGCTTTCTTT.

This clonotype showed up many times. DNA of the CDR3: TGTGCCAGCAGCTCCTCCAAGACAGGTCTCAATCAGCCCCAGCATTTT. It is translated as CASSSSKTGLNQPQHF. This chain connects TRBV13 to TRBJ1-5, with a weak D call TRBD1 (6 bases). The CDR3 has 16 amino acids. Germline assignment: CDR1 PRHDT and CDR2 FYEKMQ (reference sequence). Trimming removed 4 bases from V and 3 bases from J, with 16 bases in between.